This T cell receptor beta chain is drawn from a study of blood T cell repertoires in COVID-19. Original data processing: Amplification of reference gene primers provided the estimated nucleated cell counts. Measured with immunoSEQ multiplex PCR; TCRdb has only the in-frame clones, and not every one. V, J and clone size were drawn from that table, and D and trimming were deduced from the DNA. The repertoire holds 150,000 to 200,000 clones, with about 92% as singletons. The source of this sequence is a woman aged 55-70 years with COVID-19, enrolled during active disease. Sequencing was done on a sample of peripheral blood.

This CDR3 is CASTPGAVGYYGYTF. CDR3 DNA: TGTGCCAGCACCCCAGGGGCCGTGGGGTACTATGGCTACACCTTC. The chain links TRBV28 to TRBJ1-2, with D perhaps matching TRBD1 (6 bases). The V end lost 7 bases, the J end lost 3 bases, and 18 bases lay between the germline ends. From germline, CDR1 is MDHEN and CDR2 SYDVKM. The CDR3 totals 15 residues.